Sequencing of this T cell receptor beta chain was carried out in a study of T cells in Graves' hyperthyroidism and ophthalmopathy (dated by TCRdb to 2018 to 2020). About the study as a whole: Peripheral blood samples were taken at the time of initial diagnosis, prior to any treatment. To identify TCR V-J signatures that set the groups apart, the researchers used a discovery cohort of 100 patients, made up of around 40 with Graves' ophthalmopathy and 57 with stable Graves' hyperthyroidism. Prospective prediction of ophthalmopathy was tested in an independent validation cohort consisting of fewer than 20 hyperthyroidism patients and more than 15 patients who later progressed to ophthalmopathy. The roughly 91 discovery patients were randomly divided into training and test sets at a 7:3 ratio. In addition, the study compared T-cell repertoires in thyroid tissue and in blood from 6 or 7 Graves' hyperthyroidism patients. After blood sampling, hyperthyroidism patients were treated with methimazole at a starting dose of 30 mg daily, and ophthalmopathy patients were treated with high-dose intravenous methylprednisolone. The paper describes TCR Vbeta CDR3 sequencing of some 130 peripheral blood samples, made up of under 50 ophthalmopathy patients, around 78 hyperthyroidism patients and approximately 17 progressor patients. The research as a whole found: No statistical method was used to fix the sample size in advance, and group allocation was not hidden from the investigators. Ophthalmopathy was separated from stable hyperthyroidism by a 13 V-J signature model, with over 85% sensitivity and roughly 81% specificity obtained in cross-validation and 80%/75% obtained in testing. During validation, the model predicted progression to ophthalmopathy a median of roughly six months ahead of onset, with just under 71% sensitivity and under 85% specificity. Most expanded thyroid clonotypes (frequency above 0.001) were also detected in blood, suggesting blood repertoires may reflect thyroid immune responses.

This clonotype was seen a few times. What this receptor recognizes is not known. Nothing much larger sits one base from this clone, and base qualities are not available. Trimming leaves V shorter by 3 bases and J shorter by 6 bases, with the junction holding 8 bases beyond the gene matches. The CDR3, cysteine through phenylalanine, is 15 amino acids long. Of all the DNA, just the CDR3 is kept, 45 bases in frame from base 1. Taken from the germline V gene, the CDR1 and CDR2 loops are SGHTA and FQGNSA. Amplification of TCR beta CDR3 regions was carried out from RNA transcripts. The first round of RT-PCR for the TCR CDR3 was performed with the HTBI primer set and the Qiagen OneStep RT-PCR kit. Libraries were constructed in a second round of multiplex PCR, after which size selection and purification were performed. Paired-end sequencing of the libraries was performed with 100 bp reads on an Illumina HiSeq2000. On the study's bioinformatics: SOAPnuke was used to process the raw data, throwing out any read that contained adapters or uncalled bases, had a mean Phred below 15, or lacked an exact constant-primer or identifier match. COPE v1.2.5 was used to merge the high-quality paired reads, and each unique nucleotide sequence was defined as a clonotype. MiTCR v1.1 was used to align the clonotypes against IMGT TRBV, TRBD and TRBJ reference segments. The analysis was restricted to V-J combinations with a frequency above 0.0001, which together covered roughly 99% of the repertoires. A TCS score was defined as the ratio between F50 (clonal expansion) and ExV (chaos), using BLOSUM62-based TCRdist between CDR3 peptides within each V-J. Welch's t-statistics and random forest reduced roughly 540 V-J features to roughly 13, which were used in a naive Bayes classifier (R e1071). TCRdb itself trimmed the public reads at Q25 with fastp, ran MiXCR and retained productive beta chains. When rows share a CDR3 protein, they turn into one entry using the most common DNA and genes. In this record, the V and J calls reflect TCRdb's handling and not the investigators' own analysis. The sample has about 770,000 distinct CDR3 sequences on record, roughly 20% of them singletons. The ten top clones hold 15% to 20% of the sample.

Hyperthyroidism patients were newly diagnosed, with disease duration under 2 months, and aged 18 to 65 years. Exclusion was applied to patients with uncontrolled infections, other autoimmune diseases, pregnancy or lactation. Diagnoses were established on the basis of clinical symptoms, serum thyroxine and TRAb, thyroid ultrasound, and orbital computed tomography. For progressor patients, blood was drawn at the first diagnosis of hyperthyroidism, before any ophthalmopathy symptoms had appeared. Ficoll-Paque density gradient centrifugation was used to isolate PBMCs from approximately 10 ml of fresh peripheral blood. Patients classed as progressors first received a Graves' hyperthyroidism diagnosis and then went on to develop ophthalmopathy during follow-up. Trizol reagent was used to extract total RNA, and RNA quality was then checked on an Agilent 2100 Bioanalyzer.

The chain links TRBV7-2 with TRBJ1-2, and 9 junction bases match TRBD1. Source material: blood. This receptor was identified in a woman between 45 and 65 years old with Graves' hyperthyroidism that later progressed to Graves' ophthalmopathy. The CDR3 region has the sequence CASSFPGTGIDGYTF. Here is the DNA: TGTGCCAGCAGCTTCCCAGGGACAGGGATTGATGGCTACACCTTC.